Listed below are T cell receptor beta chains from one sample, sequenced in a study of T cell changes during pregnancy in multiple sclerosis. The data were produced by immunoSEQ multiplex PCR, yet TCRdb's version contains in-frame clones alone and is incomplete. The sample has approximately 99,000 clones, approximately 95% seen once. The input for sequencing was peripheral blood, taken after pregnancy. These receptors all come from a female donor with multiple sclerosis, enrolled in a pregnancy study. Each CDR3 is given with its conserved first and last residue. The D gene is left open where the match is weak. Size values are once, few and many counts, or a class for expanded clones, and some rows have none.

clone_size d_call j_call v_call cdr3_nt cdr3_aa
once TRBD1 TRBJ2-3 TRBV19 TGTGCCAGTAACGGCAACAGGGGGCGATTTTCCACCGATACGCAGTATTTT CASNGNRGRFSTDTQYF
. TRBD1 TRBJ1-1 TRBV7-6 TGTGCCAGCAGCCCTTCAGGGGGCAGGAGAGCTTTCTTT CASSPSGGRRAFF
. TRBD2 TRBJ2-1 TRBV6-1 TGTGCCAGCAGTGTAGGACTAGCCCTGAGCCGGGTCAATGAGCAGTTCTTC CASSVGLALSRVNEQFF
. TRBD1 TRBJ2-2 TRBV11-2 TGTGCCAGCAGCTTATTCAGGGGGCCAAGGACCGGGGAGCTGTTTTTT CASSLFRGPRTGELFF
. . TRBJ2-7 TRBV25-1 TGTGCCAGCAGTGGTCTGAGGGAGCAGTACTTC CASSGLREQYF
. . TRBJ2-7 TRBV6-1 TGTGCCAGCAGTGAATGGGCGGGGAGCTCCTACGAGCAGTACTTC CASSEWAGSSYEQYF
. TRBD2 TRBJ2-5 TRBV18 TGTGCCAGCTCACCACTGTCGACTAGCGGAGGACAAGAGACCCAGTACTTC CASSPLSTSGGQETQYF
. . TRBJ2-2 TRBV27 TGTGCCAGCAGTTTGTCGGGAAGCACCGGGGAGCTGTTTTTT CASSLSGSTGELFF
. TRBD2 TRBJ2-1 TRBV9 TGTGCCAGCAGCCCCCGAGGGGAGCGGGAAAATGAGCAGTTCTTC CASSPRGERENEQFF
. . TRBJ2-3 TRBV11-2 TGTGCCAGCAGCCCTCTGAGGAGAGGAGGTACAGATACGCAGTATTTT CASSPLRRGGTDTQYF
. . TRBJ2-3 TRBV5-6 TGTGCCAGCAGCTCCGGGACTCATGATACGCAGTATTTT CASSSGTHDTQYF
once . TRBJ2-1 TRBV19 TGTGCCAGTAACCCAAAGCGGACCTCCTACAATGAGCAGTTCTTC CASNPKRTSYNEQFF
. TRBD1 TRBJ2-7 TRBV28 TGTGCCAGCAGTTTAATCGGGACAGGGGAGAACGAGCAGTACTTC CASSLIGTGENEQYF
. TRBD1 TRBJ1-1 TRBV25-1 TGTGCCAGCAGTTCGGGACAGGATGACACTGAAGCTTTCTTT CASSSGQDDTEAFF
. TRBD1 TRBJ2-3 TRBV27 TGTGCCAGCAGTCCCTGGACAGGGGGAATCACAGATACGCAGTATTTT CASSPWTGGITDTQYF
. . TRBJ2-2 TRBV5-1 TGCGCCAGCAGCTTGGATCACAGGCAATGGGGCACCGGGGAGCTGTTTTTT CASSLDHRQWGTGELFF
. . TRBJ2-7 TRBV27 TGTGCCAGCAGTTTTAGCGGAACCTACGAGCAGTACTTC CASSFSGTYEQYF